The 16 T cell receptor beta chains below were found in one sample sequenced in a study of T cells in Graves' hyperthyroidism and ophthalmopathy. Amplification of TCR beta CDR3 regions was performed using RNA transcripts as template. The TCR CDR3 was amplified in a first-round RT-PCR using the HTBI primer set. One entry per CDR3 protein results from TCRdb running MiXCR on the multiplex PCR reads. This table has hundreds of thousands of distinct CDR3 sequences, just under 20% appearing once. The sequencing sample was made of blood. Receptor source: a man in his forties or fifties with Graves' ophthalmopathy.

In its sample, this clonotype was seen many times. V usage is TRBV20-1 and J usage is TRBJ1-5, with 7 bases aligning to TRBD1. With 6 bases clipped from V and 2 bases from J, the junction kept 7 bases outside the gene matches. This CDR3 contains 14 residues. Germline CDR1 DFQATT, CDR2 SNEGSKA (reference sequence). DNA of the CDR3: TGCAGTGCAACTCGGGACAGCCGCAATCAGCCCCAGCATTTT. It yields the protein CSATRDSRNQPQHF.

CDR3 bases: TGCAGTGCTATACGGACTAGCGGGGGGTACGAGCAGTACTTC. It encodes CSAIRTSGGYEQYF. J is TRBJ2-7 and V is TRBV20-1; 14 bases are a match to TRBD2. The junction had 3 bases not matched to a gene; V was cut back by 4 bases and J by 4 bases. Per the germline V gene, CDR1 is DFQATT and CDR2 is SNEGSKA (reference sequence). This CDR3 is built from 14 residues.

This clonotype was recorded a few times. This chain uses TRBV15 with TRBJ1-1; 7 bases map to TRBD1. This CDR3 spans 16 amino acids. V lost 3 bases to trimming and J lost 0 bases; unmatched junction nucleotides: 7. Germline V gene sequence: CDR1 LNHNV, CDR2 YYDKDF (reference sequence). CDR3 coding DNA: TGTGCCACCAGCAGTGACGGGACAGCTATGAACACTGAAGCTTTCTTT. It codes for CATSSDGTAMNTEAFF.

This clonotype came up many times. The chain uses TRBV28 and TRBJ2-7; TRBD2 agrees at 7 bases. V was clipped by 6 bases and J by 3 bases; unmatched bases: 8. CDR3 length equals 14 residues. Germline CDR1 is MDHEN and CDR2 is SYDVKM. CDR3 bases: TGTGCCAGCAGCCTAGTTGGGGGGGTCTACGAGCAGTACTTC. Translation: CASSLVGGVYEQYF.

The chain uses TRBV6-5 and TRBJ1-1; D not certain. The CDR3 is 14 amino acids. V was clipped by 2 bases and J by 4 bases, with 11 bases between them. The germline V gene encodes CDR1 MNHEY and CDR2 SVGAGI. CDR3 protein: CASSYGPTVTEAFF. CDR3 sequence (DNA): TGTGCCAGCAGTTACGGCCCGACGGTCACTGAAGCTTTCTTT.

The chain joins TRBV7-9 to TRBJ1-4; no clear D gene. The V end was cut by 4 bases, the J end by 0 bases, with 9 bases between. In germline, CDR1 is SEHNR, CDR2 FQNEAQ (reference sequence). The CDR3 consists of 15 residues. Here the CDR3 DNA reads TGTGCCAGCAGCTCGTTACAGACAACTAATGAAAAACTGTTTTTT. It encodes CASSSLQTTNEKLFF.

The gene calls are TRBV3-1 and TRBJ2-1; the match to TRBD1 covers 9 bases. The germline V gene has CDR1 LGHDT and CDR2 YNNKEL (reference sequence). V was clipped by 6 bases and J by 15 bases; unmatched bases: 12. There are 13 residues in the CDR3. The CDR3 bases are TGTGCCAGCAGACCTCCGGACAGGGGAGTGCCGTTCTTC. Translated: CASRPPDRGVPFF.

This chain links TRBV15 with TRBJ1-1; D remains ambiguous. Germline assignment: CDR1 LNHNV and CDR2 YYDKDF (reference sequence). Trimming took 9 bases from V and 0 from J, leaving 11 bases between them. There are 13 residues in the CDR3. The CDR3 sequence is CATREGMNTEAFF. CDR3 coding DNA: TGTGCCACAAGAGAGGGAATGAACACTGAAGCTTTCTTT.

V usage is TRBV16 and J usage is TRBJ2-1; 10 positions agree with TRBD2. CDR1 and CDR2 from the germline V gene are KGHSY and FQNENV. J gave up 7 bases and V 0 bases, and 9 bases lay outside the gene matches. This CDR3 comprises 17 residues. The CDR3 loop is CASSQSSERGGQNEQFF. In nucleotides, the CDR3 is TGTGCCAGCAGCCAATCCTCCGAGCGGGGGGGCCAGAATGAGCAGTTCTTC.

This clonotype has more than one count but fewer than ten. The chain has TRBV27 and TRBJ2-1; weak D call: TRBD2 (5 bases). The CDR3 is made up of 15 amino acids. Trimming removed 3 bases at V and 3 bases at J, with 12 bases between. Per the germline V gene, CDR1 is MNHEY and CDR2 is SMNVEV (reference sequence). DNA of the CDR3: TGTGCCAGCAGTTTGGACTTTTCTAACTACAATGAGCAGTTCTTC. Encoded protein: CASSLDFSNYNEQFF.

The chain uses TRBV15 and TRBJ2-7, with a possible D match to TRBD2 (6 bases). Germline V gives CDR1 LNHNV, CDR2 YYDKDF (reference sequence). Trimming took off 0 bases at V and 4 bases at J, with 10 bases between the two ends. CDR3 length: 14 amino acids. In DNA, the CDR3 is TGTGCCACCAGCAGAGACCCGGGGAGGTACGAGCAGTACTTC. Translated, it gives CATSRDPGRYEQYF.

In this sample, this clonotype turned up a few times. This chain links TRBV19 with TRBJ1-5, with TRBD1 identical over 10 bases. The J segment lost 2 bases and the V segment lost 3 bases, leaving 4 bases of the junction unmatched. The CDR3 extends over 16 amino acids. Germline CDR1 reads LNHDA; CDR2 reads SQIVND (reference sequence). The CDR3 spells CASSITGTGGNQPQHF. The DNA for the CDR3 is TGTGCCAGTAGTATCACCGGGACAGGGGGCAATCAGCCCCAGCATTTT.

The chain has TRBV11-2 and TRBJ2-2; 9 bases fit TRBD1. CDR3 length: 15 residues. V was pared by 7 bases and J by 1 base, with 4 bases of the junction left unmatched. Germline CDR1 and CDR2: SGHAT and FQNNGV. The CDR3, as DNA: TGTGCCAGCACATGGGGACAGGGGAACACCGGGGAGCTGTTTTTT. Translating gives CASTWGQGNTGELFF.

Regarding this clonotype: A much larger clone lies one base from this, so it may be a read error. V usage is TRBV6-4 and J usage is TRBJ2-3; the D call may be TRBD1 or TRBD2 (5 bases each). This CDR3 spans 14 amino acids. V lost 4 bases and J 4 bases, leaving 12 bases between the germline ends. The germline V gene has CDR1 MRHNA and CDR2 SNTAGT. CDR3 sequence (DNA): TGTGCCAGCAGTGGAGGGGCGTTCGCAGATACGCAGTATTTT. It is translated as CASSGGAFADTQYF.

This clonotype was seen a few times. The rearrangement uses TRBV5-6 and TRBJ2-7; D remains unclear. V shed 4 bases and J shed 4 bases, with 12 bases lying between them. Germline V gives CDR1 SGHDT, CDR2 YYEEEE. The CDR3 runs to 13 residues. The CDR3 DNA reads as TGTGCCAGCAGCCGTTCATGGGTTTACGAGCAGTACTTC. Protein product: CASSRSWVYEQYF.

In its sample, this clonotype was seen many times. The chain recombines TRBV11-2 with TRBJ2-3; 8 bases line up with TRBD2. This CDR3 spans 19 amino acids. Germline V gene lookup returns CDR1 SGHAT and CDR2 FQNNGV. Trimming at V came to 3 bases and at J to 0 bases, leaving 14 bases not matched to a gene. DNA for the CDR3: TGTGCCAGCAGCTTGCAACGGGGTTTAGCGGGGCCTAGCACAGATACGCAGTATTTT. Amino acid sequence: CASSLQRGLAGPSTDTQYF.